These 5 T cell receptor beta chains originate from one sample sequenced in a study of T cells in Graves' hyperthyroidism and ophthalmopathy. It was RNA transcripts that yielded the amplified TCR beta CDR3 regions. First-round RT-PCR targeting the TCR CDR3 was performed with the HTBI primer set. Via MiXCR, TCRdb re-called the multiplex PCR reads, giving one row per CDR3 protein. The table shows over 350,000 distinct CDR3 sequences, with around 15% occurring only once. The sequencing input was blood. The source of these receptors is a man aged 45-65 years with Graves' ophthalmopathy.

This clonotype was counted many times. The rearrangement joins TRBV20-1 to TRBJ2-7; 7 nucleotides align to TRBD1. Germline CDR1 and CDR2: DFQATT and SNEGSKA (reference sequence). CDR3 length equals 14 residues. V was clipped by 1 base and J by 3 bases; unmatched bases: 6. CDR3 amino acids: CSARVLQGYYEQYF. CDR3 bases: TGCAGTGCTAGAGTCCTACAGGGGTACTACGAGCAGTACTTC.

The J gene is TRBJ2-3, the V gene TRBV20-1, with TRBD2 identical over 7 bases. The length of the CDR3 is 15 residues. The ends lost 2 bases at V and 3 bases at J; junction bases unmatched: 8. Germline V CDR1 and CDR2: DFQATT, SNEGSKA (reference sequence). CDR3 in amino acids: CSARSSGTATDTQYF. In DNA form, the CDR3 reads TGCAGTGCTAGATCGAGCGGGACCGCAACAGATACGCAGTATTTT.

The sample holds many counts of this clonotype. The rearrangement links TRBV30 to TRBJ1-2; 7 bases match TRBD1. Germline V gives CDR1 GTSNPN, CDR2 SVGIG (reference sequence). The V gene end was trimmed by 2 bases and the J gene end by 1 base; junction bases not matched to a gene: 4. This CDR3 is 14 amino acids long. The CDR3 reads CAWSFQGVNYGYTF. The CDR3 coding sequence is TGTGCCTGGAGTTTTCAGGGGGTTAACTATGGCTACACCTTC. The variable domain in full, completed from reference TRBV30 and TRBJ1-2, reads SQTIHQWPATLVQPVGSPLSLECTVEGTSNPNLYWYRQAAGRGLQLLFYSVGIGQISSEVPQNLSASRPQDRQFILSSKKLLLSDSGFYLCAWSFQGVNYGYTFGSGTRLTVV.

V gene TRBV2 combines with J gene TRBJ2-5; D gene unclear. With 4 bases removed from V and 2 bases from J, the gap between germline ends came to 14 bases. The CDR3 is 15 residues long. Germline V CDR1 and CDR2: SNHLY, FYNNEI. The CDR3 DNA reads as TGTGCCAGCAGTGCCGACGTGGGCCAACAAGAGACCCAGTACTTC. Protein sequence: CASSADVGQQETQYF.

This clonotype was recorded many times. This chain uses TRBV28 with TRBJ2-7; 11 nucleotides line up with TRBD2. V dropped 3 bases and J dropped 3; count of bases not matched to a gene: 4. Germline values: CDR1 MDHEN, CDR2 SYDVKM. The CDR3 covers 15 residues. The CDR3 loop reads CASSFPGTSGYEQYF. The DNA for the CDR3 is TGTGCCAGCAGTTTCCCCGGGACTAGCGGCTACGAGCAGTACTTC.